A selection of T cell receptor beta chains follows, all from one sample in a study of blood T cells in healthy people across ages. Each CDR3 protein is one row after TCRdb ran MiXCR on the 5' RACE reads. The sample lists over a million distinct CDR3 sequences, roughly a quarter occurring once. This sample also appeared in a second study, on T cells of mothers and their children.

The specimen sequenced was blood. The receptors stem from a girl aged 2-10 years in good health. Both conserved end residues are part of each CDR3. The order of the fields is D gene, J gene, clone size, V gene, CDR3 protein, CDR3 DNA. D genes are given only for firm matches. Not every row has a clone size; where given, it reads once, few, many or a size class.

- TRBJ2-1 - TRBV14 CASSPQSLGRYDNEQFF TGTGCCAGCAGCCCCCAGAGCCTAGGCCGATATGACAATGAGCAGTTCTTC
TRBD1 TRBJ2-7 - TRBV27 CASGLDRDPGGQYF TGTGCCAGCGGATTGGACAGGGACCCCGGGGGGCAGTACTTC
TRBD1 TRBJ1-4 - TRBV7-9 CASSRSTQQGQLFF TGTGCCAGCAGCCGCTCTACCCAACAGGGGCAACTGTTTTTT
- TRBJ1-5 - TRBV12-5 CASGLKSNQPQHF TGTGCTAGTGGTTTGAAGAGCAATCAGCCCCAGCATTTT
- TRBJ2-7 - TRBV20-1 CSAKTGHVAYEQYF TGCAGTGCTAAGACAGGCCACGTTGCCTACGAGCAGTACTTC
TRBD2 TRBJ2-5 few TRBV4-3 CASSQGLAGAWGETQYF TGCGCCAGCAGCCAAGGCTTAGCGGGGGCCTGGGGGGAGACCCAGTACTTC
- TRBJ1-1 - TRBV4-3 CASSQGYGPNTEAFF TGCGCCAGCAGCCAAGGATATGGCCCGAACACTGAAGCTTTCTTT
TRBD1 TRBJ1-2 - TRBV20-1 CSAGQGGYGYTF TGCAGTGCTGGACAGGGGGGCTATGGCTACACCTTC
TRBD2 TRBJ2-1 - TRBV20-1 CSAPETSRLSYNEQFF TGCAGTGCGCCCGAGACTAGCAGACTCTCCTACAATGAGCAGTTCTTC
- TRBJ1-2 - TRBV7-2 CASSLDRVNYGYTF TGTGCCAGCAGCTTAGACAGGGTTAACTATGGCTACACCTTC
TRBD2 TRBJ2-7 few TRBV10-3 CAVTSGSSYEQYF TGTGCCGTTACTAGCGGGAGCTCCTACGAGCAGTACTTC
- TRBJ1-2 once TRBV28 CASSFIDLGMSYGYTF TGTGCCAGCAGTTTTATTGATTTGGGGATGTCCTATGGCTACACCTTC
TRBD2 TRBJ2-7 few TRBV27 CASSIAGGSYEQYF TGTGCCAGCTCGATAGCGGGAGGTTCCTACGAGCAGTACTTC
- TRBJ2-1 few TRBV29-1 CSVPARPTYNEQFF TGCAGCGTTCCCGCCAGGCCGACCTACAATGAGCAGTTCTTC
- TRBJ2-3 - TRBV9 CASSVVGTPSWTDTQYF TGTGCCAGCAGCGTAGTTGGTACACCCTCATGGACAGATACGCAGTATTTT
- TRBJ1-2 few TRBV27 CASSPRAANYGYTF TGTGCCAGCAGTCCCCGCGCAGCTAACTATGGCTACACCTTC
- TRBJ2-7 few TRBV5-5 CASSLVVGYEQYF TGTGCCAGCAGCTTGGTTGTGGGGTACGAGCAGTACTTC
- TRBJ1-2 - TRBV13 CASSLGTSTGSGEYGYTF TGTGCCAGCAGCTTAGGAACAAGCACAGGGAGCGGGGAGTATGGCTACACCTTC
TRBD2 TRBJ2-3 - TRBV4-1 CASSQERLASSTDTQYF TGCGCCAGCAGCCAGGAACGACTAGCGTCTAGCACAGATACGCAGTATTTT
- TRBJ1-2 - TRBV5-6 CASSLVGPGGYTF TGTGCCAGCAGCTTGGTCGGTCCCGGCGGCTACACCTTC
- TRBJ2-1 few TRBV12-3/TRBV12-4 CACRGTTPYNEQFF TGTGCCTGCCGGGGGACCACACCCTACAATGAGCAGTTCTTC
- TRBJ2-2 few TRBV12-3/TRBV12-4 CASSLLERERAGELFF TGTGCCAGCAGTTTATTAGAACGGGAGCGGGCAGGGGAGCTGTTTTTT
- TRBJ2-5 few TRBV11-2 CASSFLGILETQYF TGTGCCAGCAGCTTTCTGGGAATCCTAGAGACCCAGTACTTC
TRBD2 TRBJ2-5 few TRBV7-2 CASSSGRGRIPETQYF TGTGCCAGCAGCTCAGGTCGCGGGAGAATCCCAGAGACCCAGTACTTC
- TRBJ1-2 few TRBV27 CASSPLGGMDGYTF TGTGCCAGCAGCCCCTTAGGGGGGATGGATGGCTACACCTTC
TRBD1 TRBJ2-1 - TRBV7-2 CASTTSLDRANEQFF TGTGCCAGCACGACAAGCCTGGACAGGGCCAATGAGCAGTTCTTC
- TRBJ1-1 few TRBV18 CASSPARSNTEAFF TGTGCCAGCTCACCGGCGCGGTCTAACACTGAAGCTTTCTTT
TRBD1 TRBJ2-5 - TRBV7-9 CASSFLDGAGGETQYF TGTGCCAGCAGCTTCCTAGATGGGGCAGGGGGAGAGACCCAGTACTTC
TRBD1 TRBJ2-5 medium-sized TRBV12-3/TRBV12-4 CASTTLDREETQYF TGTGCCAGCACCACCTTGGACAGGGAAGAGACCCAGTACTTC
- TRBJ1-2 few TRBV19 CASSKEHRSVDYGYTF TGTGCCAGTAGTAAAGAGCACCGTAGTGTAGACTACGGCTACACCTTC
- TRBJ2-7 few TRBV3-1 CASSQEPPGLGGYEQYF TGTGCCAGCAGCCAAGAACCTCCGGGGCTGGGGGGCTACGAGCAGTACTTC
- TRBJ1-3 - TRBV29-1 CSVSRSGNTIYF TGCAGCGTTTCGCGGTCCGGAAACACCATATATTTT
TRBD1 TRBJ2-1 few TRBV19 CATMNPTGVDNEQFF TGTGCCACCATGAACCCGACAGGGGTGGACAATGAGCAGTTCTTC
- TRBJ2-3 - TRBV9 CASSTLLEARSHTQYF TGTGCCAGCAGCACCCTCCTTGAGGCTCGGTCACATACGCAGTATTTT
- TRBJ2-5 - TRBV9 CASSVAGGANGETQYF TGTGCCAGCAGCGTAGCTGGAGGCGCTAACGGTGAGACCCAGTACTTC
- TRBJ2-5 - TRBV24-1 CATSDRDGETQYF TGTGCCACCAGTGACAGGGATGGAGAGACCCAGTACTTC
TRBD1 TRBJ2-3 few TRBV20-1 CSARRTGYDTDTQYF TGCAGTGCTAGAAGGACAGGGTATGACACAGATACGCAGTATTTT
TRBD2 TRBJ2-1 many TRBV5-1 CASSLTSGYNEQFF TGTGCCAGCAGCTTAACTAGCGGGTACAATGAGCAGTTCTTC
TRBD2 TRBJ2-7 few TRBV20-1 CSAGLADYEQYF TGCAGTGCGGGACTAGCGGACTACGAGCAGTACTTC
TRBD1 TRBJ2-7 - TRBV7-8 CASSLRGQGSYEQYF TGTGCCAGCAGCTTAAGGGGACAGGGTTCCTACGAGCAGTACTTC
- TRBJ2-4 few TRBV5-1 CASSLEGLFQYF TGCGCCAGCAGCTTGGAAGGGCTCTTTCAGTACTTC
- TRBJ2-5 few TRBV7-2 CASSLDKIQETQYF TGTGCCAGCAGCTTAGATAAGATCCAAGAGACCCAGTACTTC
- TRBJ2-3 - TRBV28 CAINEQGLTSDTQYF TGTGCCATCAATGAACAGGGCCTAACTTCAGATACGCAGTATTTT
- TRBJ1-2 few TRBV7-2 CASSFGERGGYTF TGTGCCAGCAGCTTCGGCGAAAGGGGAGGCTACACCTTC
TRBD1 TRBJ1-4 few TRBV28 CASSGGTAFSNEKLFF TGTGCCAGCAGTGGGGGGACAGCTTTTTCTAATGAAAAACTGTTTTTT
- TRBJ2-5 - TRBV24-1 CATSDSPQVGAQYF TGTGCCACCAGTGATTCCCCTCAGGTTGGGGCCCAGTACTTC
- TRBJ1-1 - TRBV7-9 CASGEGARTEAFF TGTGCCAGCGGGGAAGGGGCTCGGACTGAAGCTTTCTTT
- TRBJ1-2 - TRBV3-1 CASSLGQSRGYTF TGTGCCAGCAGCCTCGGACAGTCGAGGGGCTACACCTTC
TRBD1 TRBJ2-5 - TRBV20-1 CSAIPGGQGQETQYF TGCAGTGCTATTCCAGGGGGACAGGGTCAAGAGACCCAGTACTTC
- TRBJ2-4 - TRBV6-1 CASSEGSGAGRPPLAKNIQYF TGTGCCAGCAGTGAAGGTTCGGGGGCAGGGAGACCCCCTCTAGCCAAAAACATTCAGTACTTC
- TRBJ2-5 few TRBV4-1 CASRGAGGGEQYF TGCGCCAGCCGGGGGGCAGGGGGCGGTGAGCAGTACTTC
- TRBJ2-5 - TRBV29-1 CSVEDRLLGFF TGCAGCGTTGAAGATAGACTATTGGGGTTCTTC
- TRBJ1-4 - TRBV24-1 CAASDPRTQGLEKLFF TGTGCCGCCAGTGATCCCCGGACCCAGGGATTGGAAAAACTGTTTTTT
- TRBJ2-1 - TRBV28 CASRRSGELAEQFF TGTGCCAGCAGAAGAAGCGGAGAATTAGCTGAGCAGTTCTTC
- TRBJ2-4 few TRBV28 CASTSTDIQYF TGTGCCAGCACCTCCACCGACATTCAGTACTTC
- TRBJ1-4 - TRBV19 CASSIDRSRLNEKLFF TGTGCCAGTAGTATAGATCGGTCGCGGCTTAATGAAAAACTGTTTTTT
- TRBJ2-7 few TRBV27 CASSLKGTDYEQYF TGTGCCAGCAGTTTAAAAGGGACGGACTACGAGCAGTACTTC
- TRBJ2-3 - TRBV7-3 CGSSPWGYTDTQYF TGTGGCAGCAGCCCCTGGGGTTACACAGATACGCAGTATTTT
TRBD1 TRBJ2-7 few TRBV5-1 CASSNGQGAYEQYF TGCGCCAGCAGCAACGGACAGGGGGCCTACGAGCAGTACTTC
- TRBJ2-1 few TRBV28 CASRGDIDEQFF TGTGCCAGCAGGGGAGACATCGACGAGCAGTTCTTC